This TCR beta chain emerged from a study of T-cell memory formation after mild COVID-19. General study results and limits: Later expanders leaned CD4+, whereas clones that contracted between day 15 and 85 were balanced CD4/CD8. Cross-reactive memory apparently joined, as some responding clones appeared in pre-infection memory.

There are 14 residues in the CDR3. J gave up 2 bases and V 8 bases, and 6 bases lay outside the gene matches. Looked up from germline, CDR1 is DFQATT and CDR2 is SNEGSKA (reference sequence). This clonotype was detected a few times. Its antigen is not known. From the 5' RACE reads, TCRdb called clonotypes with MiXCR, one entry per CDR3 protein. The sample shows over 350,000 distinct CDR3 sequences, 20% to 25% of them seen only once. The receptor comes from an adult woman who had mild COVID-19 (a few samples of this study predate the infection). Cell type and time point are not known. The sequenced material came from PBMCs or a T cell subset sorted from them (not recorded which). The rearrangement links TRBV20-1 to TRBJ2-3; 11 bases are shared with TRBD2. The CDR3 sequence is CSSGLADTTDTQYF. In DNA form, the CDR3 reads TGCAGTTCGGGACTAGCGGATACCACAGATACGCAGTATTTT.